This T cell receptor (beta chain) was identified during a study of T-cell reconstitution after alpha-beta-depleted transplantation in children. About this clonotype: Its antigen is undetermined.

During its preparation, the TCRbeta library received unique molecular identifiers. Each CDR3 protein gets one entry after TCRdb re-called the PCR reads with MiXCR. The sample has about 17,000 distinct CDR3 sequences; 4.5% to 5.5% are singletons. Findings and caveats of the study: It was reported that alpha-beta T cells came from several hundred expanded graft clones (about two months after transplant). Surviving recipient T cells and intrathymic progenitors accounted for some patients' high TCRbeta diversity at day 60. Newly made T cells mostly supplied T-cell counts and diversity one year after transplant.

CDR3 size: 14 residues. Trimming took 3 bases from V and 4 from J, leaving 12 bases between them. The specimen was PBMCs, collected before TCRalphabeta/CD19-depleted stem cell transplant. This TCR was recovered from a boy aged 10-17 years with acute lymphoblastic leukemia, due to receive a stem cell transplant. The chain uses TRBV7-1 and TRBJ2-5; possibly TRBD2 for D (5 bases). TRBV7-1 is identified as an open reading frame with a role that is uncertain. This CDR3 is CASSSGVLPETQYF. CDR3 nucleotides: TGTGCCAGCAGCTCCGGGGTCCTTCCAGAGACCCAGTACTTC.